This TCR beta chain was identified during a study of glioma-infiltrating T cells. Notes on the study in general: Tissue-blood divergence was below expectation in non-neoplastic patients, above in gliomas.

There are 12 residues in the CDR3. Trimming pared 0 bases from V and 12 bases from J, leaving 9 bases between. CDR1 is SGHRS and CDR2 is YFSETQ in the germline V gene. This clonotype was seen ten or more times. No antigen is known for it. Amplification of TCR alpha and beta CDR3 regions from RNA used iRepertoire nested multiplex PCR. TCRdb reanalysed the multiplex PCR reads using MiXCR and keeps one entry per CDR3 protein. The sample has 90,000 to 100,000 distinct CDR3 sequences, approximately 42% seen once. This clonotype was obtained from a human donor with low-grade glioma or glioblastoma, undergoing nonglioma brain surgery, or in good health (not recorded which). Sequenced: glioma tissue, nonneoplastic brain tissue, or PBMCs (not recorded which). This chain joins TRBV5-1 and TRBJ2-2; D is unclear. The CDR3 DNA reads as TGCGCCAGCAGCTTGGACAGCGCCAAGCTGTTTTTT. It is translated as CASSLDSAKLFF.